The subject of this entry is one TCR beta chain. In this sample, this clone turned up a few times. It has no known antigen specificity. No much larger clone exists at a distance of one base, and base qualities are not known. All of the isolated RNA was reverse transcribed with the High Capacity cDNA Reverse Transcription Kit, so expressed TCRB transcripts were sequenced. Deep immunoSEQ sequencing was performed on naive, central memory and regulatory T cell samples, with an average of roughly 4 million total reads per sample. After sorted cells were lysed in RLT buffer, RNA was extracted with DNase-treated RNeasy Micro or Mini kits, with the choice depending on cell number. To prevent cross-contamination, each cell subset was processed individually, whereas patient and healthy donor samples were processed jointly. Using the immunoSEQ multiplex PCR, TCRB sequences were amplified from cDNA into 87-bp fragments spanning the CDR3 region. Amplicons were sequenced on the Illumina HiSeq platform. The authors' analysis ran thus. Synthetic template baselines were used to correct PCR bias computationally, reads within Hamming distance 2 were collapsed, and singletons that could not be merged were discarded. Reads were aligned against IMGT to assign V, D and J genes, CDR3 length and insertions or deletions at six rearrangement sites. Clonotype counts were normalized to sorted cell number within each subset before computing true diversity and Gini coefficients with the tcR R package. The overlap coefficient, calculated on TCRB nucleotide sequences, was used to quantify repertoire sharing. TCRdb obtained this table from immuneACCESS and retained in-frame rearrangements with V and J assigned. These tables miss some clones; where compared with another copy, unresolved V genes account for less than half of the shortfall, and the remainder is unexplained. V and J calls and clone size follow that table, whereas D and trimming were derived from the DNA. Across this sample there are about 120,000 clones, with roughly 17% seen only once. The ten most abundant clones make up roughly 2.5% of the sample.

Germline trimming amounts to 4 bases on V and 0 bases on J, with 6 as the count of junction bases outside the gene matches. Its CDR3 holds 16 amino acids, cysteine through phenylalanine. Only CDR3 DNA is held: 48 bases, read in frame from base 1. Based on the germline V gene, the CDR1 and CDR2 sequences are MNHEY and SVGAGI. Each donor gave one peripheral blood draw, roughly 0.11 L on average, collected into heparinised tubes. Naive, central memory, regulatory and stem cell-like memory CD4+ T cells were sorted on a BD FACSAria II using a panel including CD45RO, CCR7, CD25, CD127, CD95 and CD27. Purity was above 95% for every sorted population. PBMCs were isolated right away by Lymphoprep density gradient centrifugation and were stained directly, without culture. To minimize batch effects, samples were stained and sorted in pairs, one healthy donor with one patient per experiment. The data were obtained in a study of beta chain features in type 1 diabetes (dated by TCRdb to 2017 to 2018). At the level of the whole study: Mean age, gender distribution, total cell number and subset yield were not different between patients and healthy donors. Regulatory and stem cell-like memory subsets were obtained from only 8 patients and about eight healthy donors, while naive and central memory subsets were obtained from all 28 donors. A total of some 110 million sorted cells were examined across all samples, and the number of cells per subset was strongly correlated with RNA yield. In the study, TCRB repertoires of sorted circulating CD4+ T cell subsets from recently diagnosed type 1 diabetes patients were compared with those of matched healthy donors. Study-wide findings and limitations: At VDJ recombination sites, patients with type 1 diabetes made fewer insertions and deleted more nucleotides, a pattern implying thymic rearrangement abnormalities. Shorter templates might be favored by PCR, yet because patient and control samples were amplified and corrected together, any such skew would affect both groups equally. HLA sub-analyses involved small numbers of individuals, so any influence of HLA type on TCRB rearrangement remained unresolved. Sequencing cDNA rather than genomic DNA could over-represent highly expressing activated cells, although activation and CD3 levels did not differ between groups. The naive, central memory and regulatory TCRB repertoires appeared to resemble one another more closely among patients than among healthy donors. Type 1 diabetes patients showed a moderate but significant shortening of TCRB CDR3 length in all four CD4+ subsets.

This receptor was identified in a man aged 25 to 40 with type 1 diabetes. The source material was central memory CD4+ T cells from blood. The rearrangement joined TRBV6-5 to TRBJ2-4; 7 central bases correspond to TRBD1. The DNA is TGTGCCAGCAGTTTCCGGGACAGTATAGCCAAAAACATTCAGTACTTC. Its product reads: CASSFRDSIAKNIQYF.